This T cell receptor beta chain was recovered during a study of T cells in narcolepsy. Looking at the study overall: Patients with NT1 or NT2 and healthy control donors were enrolled.

Whole-study results and caveats: Autoreactive clone sequences were missing from some blood memory CD4+ repertoires. Blood of same and different patients, but not healthy controls, reportedly held recurring autoreactive clonotypes. Same-patient CSF and blood CD4+ T cell clonotypes included HCRT-specific and TRIB2-specific autoreactive ones.

About this clone: What it binds is not known.

Germline-derived CDR1 and CDR2 are SGHNT and YYREEE (reference sequence). CDR3 size: 15 residues. Trimming took off 4 bases at V and 3 bases at J, with 16 bases between the two ends. The table came from immunoSEQ multiplex PCR; TCRdb's copy has only in-frame clones and leaves some out. The sample consists of 25,000 to 35,000 clones, roughly 82% of them appearing once. The sequenced material came from CD45RA- memory CD4+ T cells from PBMCs. The sequence was collected from a human donor with narcolepsy. The chain joins TRBV5-4 to TRBJ2-5, with D perhaps TRBD2 (6 bases). DNA for the CDR3: TGTGCCAGCAGCCGTTGGTCGGGAGTTGAAGAGACCCAGTACTTC. It encodes CASSRWSGVEETQYF.